The 23 T cell receptor beta chains presented below share a single source sample, sequenced in a study of regulatory T cells in long-lasting Graves disease. Time point in this sample: newly diagnosed GD, antithyroid drugs for less than 3 months. The TCR library was prepared using RNA isolated from PBMCs. The authors built TCR beta libraries using iRepertoire HTBI primers and Arm-PCR of CDR3 regions. TCRdb fed the multiplex PCR reads into MiXCR, producing one record per CDR3 protein. The sample shows fewer than 550,000 distinct CDR3 sequences, about 16% of them seen only once. These records were also assigned to another study, of T cells in Graves' hyperthyroidism and ophthalmopathy.

The source material was peripheral blood mononuclear cells (PBMCs), sampled at new diagnosis, from a patient treated with antithyroid drugs. All receptors derive from a woman between 18 and 29 years old with Graves disease.

Of note for this clonotype: This may be a read error, as it is one base from a much larger clone. The chain couples TRBV20-1 to TRBJ1-2; unclear D gene. Germline V gene lookup returns CDR1 DFQATT and CDR2 SNEGSKA (reference sequence). The CDR3 consists of 16 residues. V lost 5 bases and J 0 bases, leaving 19 bases between the germline ends. The CDR3 here is CSAGTYLTLANYGYTF. CDR3 bases: TGCAGTGCTGGAACCTACCTTACGTTAGCTAACTATGGCTACACCTTC.

In this sample, this clonotype turned up many times. The gene calls are TRBV7-3 and TRBJ2-1; TRBD2 is a possible D gene (5 bases). Trimming left V 3 bases short and J 0 bases short, with 9 bases between. Germline loops: CDR1 SGHTA, CDR2 FQGTGA. The CDR3 spans 15 residues. As DNA, the CDR3 is TGTGCCAGCAGCTTTCGGGCGGGCTCCTACAATGAGCAGTTCTTC. Its protein is CASSFRAGSYNEQFF.

The sample holds many counts of this clonotype. The gene calls are TRBV28 and TRBJ2-1; 11 positions agree with TRBD2. Unmatched junction bases numbered 12, after V lost 7 bases and J lost 1 base. The CDR3 sequence is 18 residues long. CDR1 and CDR2 from the germline V gene are MDHEN and SYDVKM. In nucleotides, the CDR3 is TGTGCCAGCACACCGAGACTAGCGGGATCAGGATCCTACAATGAGCAGTTCTTC. It codes for CASTPRLAGSGSYNEQFF. Combining the CDR3 with reference TRBV28 and TRBJ2-1 gives the whole variable domain DVKVTQSSRYLVKRTGEKVFLECVQDMDHENMFWYRQDPGLGLRLIYFSYDVKMKEKGDIPEGYSVSREKKERFSLILESASTNQTSMYLCASTPRLAGSGSYNEQFFGPGTRLTVL.

Worth noting for this clonotype: It may be a read error: a sequence one base away is much more abundant. The rearrangement joins TRBV7-3 to TRBJ2-7, with D perhaps matching TRBD1 or TRBD2 (5 bases each). Germline lookup yields CDR1 SGHTA and CDR2 FQGTGA. This CDR3 has 14 residues. DNA of the CDR3: TGTGCCAGCAGCTTAACCGGGGCTACCTACGAGCAGTGCTTC. Translation: CASSLTGATYEQCF.

V gene TRBV7-9 combines with J gene TRBJ2-7; TRBD2 aligns across 12 bases. The V segment lost 3 bases and the J segment 2 bases; nucleotides outside the gene matches: 5. The V gene's germline CDR1 is SEHNR and CDR2 FQNEAQ (reference sequence). CDR3 length: 16 residues. CDR3: CASSLGGLAGAYEQYF. CDR3 in DNA: TGTGCCAGCAGCTTGGGGGGACTAGCGGGTGCCTACGAGCAGTACTTC.

This clonotype was counted only a few times. The rearrangement uses TRBV18 and TRBJ2-1, with 9 bases fitting TRBD2. Germline V gene lookup returns CDR1 KGHSH and CDR2 LQKENI. The length of the CDR3 is 18 residues. Trimming removed 1 base from V and 4 bases from J; junction bases left unmatched: 11. CDR3 DNA sequence: TGTGCCAGCTCACCACTTTTAGCGGGAGAAGGTGGTTACAATGAGCAGTTCTTC. As protein: CASSPLLAGEGGYNEQFF.

This chain links TRBV18 with TRBJ2-3; 10 bases line up with TRBD1. The CDR3 runs to 16 residues. Germline V gives CDR1 KGHSH, CDR2 LQKENI. After removal of 0 bases from V and 1 base from J, the junction contained 1 base not matched to a gene. The CDR3 nucleotides are TGTGCCAGCTCACCACCCGGGACAGGGGGCACAGATACGCAGTATTTT. This sequence encodes CASSPPGTGGTDTQYF.

In its sample, this clonotype was seen many times. This chain links TRBV27 with TRBJ1-1, with D possibly TRBD1 on 5 matching bases. Trimming removed 6 bases at V and 2 bases at J, with 13 bases between. The CDR3 length is 14 residues. From germline, CDR1 is MNHEY and CDR2 SMNVEV (reference sequence). CDR3 bases: TGTGCCAGCAGCCCCGGGACGGCCAACACTGAAGCTTTCTTT. Protein: CASSPGTANTEAFF.

This rearrangement joins TRBV28 to TRBJ2-7; 8 bases line up with TRBD2. The CDR3 runs to 15 residues. CDR1 and CDR2 (germline): MDHEN, SYDVKM. Germline trimming cut 6 bases from V and 2 bases from J; bases unmatched to any gene: 9. The CDR3 loop reads CASSPQRGRPYEQYF. CDR3 nucleotide sequence: TGTGCCAGCAGCCCACAGCGGGGGAGGCCCTACGAGCAGTACTTC. Looking up the rest from reference TRBV28 and TRBJ2-7 gives the full variable domain: DVKVTQSSRYLVKRTGEKVFLECVQDMDHENMFWYRQDPGLGLRLIYFSYDVKMKEKGDIPEGYSVSREKKERFSLILESASTNQTSMYLCASSPQRGRPYEQYFGPGTRLTVT.

The chain joins TRBV7-3 to TRBJ2-2; D is uncertain. The V end was cut by 5 bases, the J end by 3 bases, with 16 bases between. Germline loops: CDR1 SGHTA, CDR2 FQGTGA. The CDR3 has 16 amino acids. The CDR3 protein is CASSPAEGWYTGELFF. The CDR3, as DNA: TGTGCCAGCAGCCCGGCTGAAGGCTGGTACACCGGGGAGCTGTTTTTT.

The genes are TRBV30 and TRBJ2-7; D remains ambiguous. The germline V gene has CDR1 GTSNPN and CDR2 SVGIG (reference sequence). The CDR3 has 13 amino acids. V lost 1 base to trimming and J lost 3 bases, with 10 bases between them. The CDR3 sequence is CAWSGFDLYEQYF. As DNA, the CDR3 is TGTGCCTGGAGTGGGTTTGACCTCTACGAGCAGTACTTC.

This clonotype was picked up many times. The chain uses TRBV18 and TRBJ2-7; 7 nucleotides line up with TRBD2. J gave up 3 bases and V 5 bases, and 19 bases lay outside the gene matches. This CDR3 has 18 amino acids. CDR1 KGHSH and CDR2 LQKENI come from the germline V gene. Here the CDR3 reads CASSTGLQQSQIYYEQYF. CDR3 nucleotides: TGTGCCAGCTCAACGGGACTACAGCAGTCTCAAATATACTACGAGCAGTACTTC.

The J gene is TRBJ2-2, the V gene TRBV4-1, with D possibly TRBD2 on 6 matching bases. This CDR3 is 18 amino acids long. Germline V lookup: CDR1 MGHRA, CDR2 YSYEKL. V was pared by 3 bases and J by 2 bases, with 19 bases between. CDR3 amino acids: CASSHVDRVRDNTGELFF. The CDR3 DNA follows: TGCGCCAGCAGCCATGTCGACCGGGTGCGGGATAACACCGGGGAGCTGTTTTTT.

This clonotype was seen at least ten times. This chain uses TRBV5-6 with TRBJ2-1; 8 bases map to TRBD1. Germline V CDR1 and CDR2: SGHDT, YYEEEE. Trimming at V came to 4 bases and at J to 7 bases, leaving 10 bases not matched to a gene. CDR3 size: 15 residues. CDR3 bases: TGTGCCAGCAGCGGTGGGGGCCAGGGGGCGAATGAGCAGTTCTTC. Encoded protein: CASSGGGQGANEQFF.

For the CDR3, the DNA is TGTGCCAGCAGTTACACCACTACAACCGAGCAGTACTTC. It translates to CASSYTTTTEQYF. This rearrangement joins TRBV6-2 or TRBV6-3 to TRBJ2-7; D is ambiguous. CDR1 is MNHEY and CDR2 is SVGEGT in the germline V gene. V dropped 2 bases and J dropped 6 bases, with 11 bases sitting between them. The CDR3 runs to 13 residues.

Points on this clonotype: A read error may be the cause here, since a much bigger clone is one base away. The chain uses TRBV28 and TRBJ1-2; D is uncertain. The CDR3 covers 15 residues. Per the germline V gene, CDR1 is MDHEN and CDR2 is SYDVKM. Trimming took 10 bases from V and 4 from J, leaving 22 bases between them. CDR3 residues: CATAPGNSFPYGYTF. The CDR3 DNA is TGTGCCACCGCCCCAGGCAACAGCTTCCCCTATGGCTACACCTTC.

This clonotype was seen a few times. The chain is built from TRBV7-6 and TRBJ2-7; 8 bases map to TRBD1. V shed 2 bases, J shed 3 bases, and the junction held 3 bases outside the gene matches. CDR3 length: 14 amino acids. The V gene's germline CDR1 is SGHVS and CDR2 FNYEAQ. CDR3 DNA sequence: TGTGCCAGCAGCTTACAGGGGGCGGTCTACGAGCAGTACTTC. Its protein product is CASSLQGAVYEQYF.

Comments on this clonotype: Being one base from a much bigger clone, this may be a read error. The rearrangement links TRBV30 to TRBJ1-5; D gene ambiguous. The CDR3 totals 13 residues. Germline V gives CDR1 GTSNPN, CDR2 SVGIG (reference sequence). The V end lost 2 bases, the J end lost 9 bases, and 14 bases lay between the germline ends. The CDR3 loop reads CAWSQGRDRPQHF. As DNA, the CDR3 is TGTGCCTGGAGTCAAGGGAGGGATCGGCCCCAGCATTTT. Full variable domain (missing parts from reference TRBV30 and TRBJ1-5): SQTIHQWPATLVQPVGSPLSLECTVEGTSNPNLYWYRQAAGRGLQLLFYSVGIGQISSEVPQNLSASRPQDRQFILSSKKLLLSDSGFYLCAWSQGRDRPQHFGDGTRLSIL.

This clonotype was counted only a few times. The gene calls are TRBV28 and TRBJ2-7; D is unclear. Trimming stripped 5 bases from V and 6 bases from J, with 11 bases between. Looked up from germline, CDR1 is MDHEN and CDR2 is SYDVKM. The CDR3 sequence is 12 residues long. CDR3 DNA: TGTGCCAGCAGTGCCTGGCCGGCCGAGCAGTACTTC. The encoded protein is CASSAWPAEQYF.

The gene calls are TRBV29-1 and TRBJ2-1; no reliable D call. Germline V gene data show CDR1 as SQVTM and CDR2 as ANQGSEA. CDR3 length: 13 amino acids. V lost 6 bases and J 6 bases, leaving 15 bases between the germline ends. CDR3 amino acids: CSVRSPLPNEQFF. The CDR3 DNA reads TGCAGCGTCCGTTCTCCCCTACCCAATGAGCAGTTCTTC.

This chain connects TRBV5-4 to TRBJ2-7; D is perhaps TRBD1 (5 bases). The CDR3 is 13 residues long. Germline V gives CDR1 SGHNT, CDR2 YYREEE (reference sequence). Trimming took off 1 base at V and 5 bases at J, with 10 bases between the two ends. CDR3 coding DNA: TGTGCCAGCAGCTTGCAGGGCATGGACGAGCAGTACTTC. Its translation: CASSLQGMDEQYF.

Many counts were recorded for this clonotype. The V call is TRBV12-3 or TRBV12-4, the J call TRBJ2-7; the match to TRBD2 covers 7 bases. The CDR3 is 14 amino acids. The V and J ends lost 3 bases and 3 bases, in that order; junction bases with no gene match: 5. CDR3 amino acids: CASSFGGRGYEQYF. DNA of the CDR3: TGTGCCAGCAGTTTTGGCGGGAGAGGCTACGAGCAGTACTTC.

There are a few counts of this clonotype. V is TRBV7-9 and J is TRBJ2-1; TRBD2 aligns across 14 bases. The CDR3 contains 14 residues. In germline, CDR1 is SEHNR, CDR2 FQNEAQ (reference sequence). V was pared by 8 bases and J by 8 bases, with 5 bases of the junction left unmatched. Written as DNA, the CDR3 is TGTGCCAGCTGGACTAGCGGGAGGAAGGATGAGCAGTTCTTC. Translated: CASWTSGRKDEQFF.